Listed here are 5 T cell receptor beta chains from one sample, sequenced in a study of cytomegalovirus exposure and HLA in healthy donors. 60 Vbeta and 13 Jbeta primers were used in PCR. The method was immunoSEQ multiplex PCR; TCRdb's version includes in-frame clones alone and lacks a portion of them. This table has roughly 190,000 clones, 70% to 80% appearing once. Sequenced sample: PBMCs. The receptors here all came from a woman aged 50 to 60 in good health and CMV-seronegative.

The chain employs TRBV4-3 and TRBJ2-7, with 8 positions matching TRBD1. The germline V gene has CDR1 LGHNA and CDR2 YSLEER. V was clipped by 0 bases and J by 5 bases; unmatched bases: 9. CDR3 length: 16 residues. The CDR3 DNA sequence: TGCGCCAGCAGCCAAGATAAGGCGACAGGGGCTAACGAGCAGTACTTC. Protein product: CASSQDKATGANEQYF.

This rearrangement joins TRBV5-6 to TRBJ2-7, with TRBD1 identical over 7 bases. This CDR3 comprises 17 residues. Per the germline V gene, CDR1 is SGHDT and CDR2 is YYEEEE. J gave up 6 bases and V 4 bases, and 19 bases lay outside the gene matches. For the CDR3, the DNA is TGTGCCAGCAGCGCCCCGGGACAGTCCAACAGTAACCGCGAGCAGTACTTC. This gives the protein CASSAPGQSNSNREQYF.

This chain uses TRBV28 with TRBJ2-2; TRBD1 agrees at 11 bases. The germline CDR1 and CDR2 sequences are MDHEN and SYDVKM. The CDR3 is made up of 20 amino acids. With 6 bases clipped from V and 6 bases from J, the junction kept 21 bases outside the gene matches. The CDR3 here is CASSRARTGGVGGIAGELFF. In nucleotides, the CDR3 is TGTGCCAGCAGCAGGGCCCGGACAGGGGGCGTCGGGGGGATTGCCGGGGAGCTGTTTTTT. Full variable domain (remainder filled in from reference TRBV28 and TRBJ2-2): DVKVTQSSRYLVKRTGEKVFLECVQDMDHENMFWYRQDPGLGLRLIYFSYDVKMKEKGDIPEGYSVSREKKERFSLILESASTNQTSMYLCASSRARTGGVGGIAGELFFGEGSRLTVL.

J is TRBJ2-5 and V is TRBV11-2, with 13 bases aligning to TRBD2. The germline V gene has CDR1 SGHAT and CDR2 FQNNGV. The CDR3 extends over 16 amino acids. Losses at the gene ends were 5 bases for V and 0 bases for J; bases not matched to a gene: 3. This CDR3 is CASSGGTSGDQETQYF. CDR3 DNA sequence: TGTGCCAGCAGCGGAGGGACTAGCGGGGACCAAGAGACCCAGTACTTC.

The chain recombines TRBV7-9 with TRBJ2-3; TRBD2 matches 11 bases. With V trimmed by 4 bases and J by 2 bases, 5 bases remained unmatched. Germline loops: CDR1 SEHNR, CDR2 FQNEAQ (reference sequence). The CDR3 is 16 amino acids. This chain's CDR3 is CASSWRLAGSTDTQYF. CDR3 in DNA: TGTGCCAGCAGCTGGCGACTAGCGGGATCCACAGATACGCAGTATTTT.